A single sample is the source of the 30 T cell receptor beta chains below, sequenced in a study of CD8 T cells in ankylosing spondylitis. These receptors have no known antigen. TCRdb processed the 5' RACE reads anew with MiXCR; each CDR3 protein has one entry. Of roughly 440,000 distinct CDR3 sequences in the sample, roughly 17% were seen once. General study points: Made up of fewer than 10 highly homologous variants, a TCR beta motif appeared characteristic of ankylosing spondylitis blood.

The sample comprised blood, either unsorted or a sorted T cell fraction (not recorded which). All receptors come from a male donor with ankylosing spondylitis.

This clonotype was counted many times. J is TRBJ1-1 and V is TRBV29-1; no reliable D call. Between the trimmed V and J ends, which lost 6 bases and 0 bases, there was a span of 11 bases. Germline CDR1 SQVTM, CDR2 ANQGSEA. CDR3 length: 13 residues. DNA for the CDR3: TGCAGCGTGCTGGCCCACATGAACACTGAAGCTTTCTTT. Translated, it gives CSVLAHMNTEAFF. The whole variable domain, remainder taken from reference TRBV29-1 and TRBJ1-1, is SAVISQKPSRDICQRGTSLTIQCQVDSQVTMMFWYRQQPGQSLTLIATANQGSEATYESGFVIDKFPISRPNLTFSTLTVSNMSPEDSSIYLCSVLAHMNTEAFFGQGTRLTVV.

This clonotype was seen only a few times. The chain is built from TRBV20-1 and TRBJ2-3; the D is unclear. Trimming pared 6 bases from V and 0 bases from J, leaving 13 bases between. The V gene's germline CDR1 is DFQATT and CDR2 SNEGSKA (reference sequence). This CDR3 spans 14 amino acids. The CDR3 DNA reads TGCAGTGCATCCCGACCGGGTAGCACAGATACGCAGTATTTT. Translation: CSASRPGSTDTQYF.

The chain recombines TRBV12-3 or TRBV12-4 with TRBJ1-1; D remains ambiguous. V lost 4 bases, J lost 7 bases, and 7 bases lay in between. The CDR3 consists of 11 residues. Here the CDR3 DNA reads TGTGCCAGCAGTTCCTCACTTGAAGCTTTCTTT. This codes for CASSSSLEAFF.

The chain recombines TRBV30 with TRBJ2-2; weak D call: TRBD1 (5 bases). Germline loops: CDR1 GTSNPN, CDR2 SVGIG (reference sequence). The CDR3 loop spans 14 amino acids. V was shortened by 4 bases and J by 1 base, with 10 bases between the two germline ends. CDR3 amino acids: CAWNQRGNTGELFF. The CDR3 coding sequence is TGTGCCTGGAACCAAAGGGGGAACACCGGGGAGCTGTTTTTT.

This clonotype was counted only a few times. The J gene is TRBJ2-7, the V gene TRBV11-2; 10 nucleotides agree with TRBD2. Germline CDR1 SGHAT, CDR2 FQNNGV. This CDR3 contains 17 residues. The V and J ends lost 0 bases and 2 bases, in that order; junction bases with no gene match: 7. In nucleotides, the CDR3 is TGTGCCAGCAGCTTAGAAGCTAGCGGGAGTTTCCCCTACGAGCAGTACTTC. It is translated as CASSLEASGSFPYEQYF.

A few counts support this clonotype. The J gene is TRBJ2-1, the V gene TRBV27, with TRBD2 as a possible D gene (5 bases). CDR3 length equals 13 residues. Trimming stripped 3 bases from V and 9 bases from J, with 12 bases between. Germline CDR1 is MNHEY and CDR2 is SMNVEV (reference sequence). The CDR3 region has the DNA TGTGCCAGCAGTTTCGTGGGAGTGGGTGAGCAGTTCTTC. Translated, it gives CASSFVGVGEQFF.

The sample holds a few counts of this clonotype. The rearrangement uses TRBV28 and TRBJ2-7; D possibly matches TRBD1 or TRBD2 (5 bases each). Germline V gives CDR1 MDHEN, CDR2 SYDVKM. Trimming took off 6 bases at V and 5 bases at J, with 20 bases between the two ends. The CDR3 is 15 residues long. The CDR3 DNA reads as TGTGCCAGCAGCCCCACGGGACGGCGTGGGGACGAGCAGTACTTC. Translated, it gives CASSPTGRRGDEQYF.

This chain uses TRBV20-1 with TRBJ1-5; 8 nucleotides agree with TRBD1. The germline CDR1 and CDR2 sequences are DFQATT and SNEGSKA (reference sequence). V dropped 7 bases and J dropped 2; count of bases not matched to a gene: 4. This CDR3 spans 13 amino acids. CDR3 nucleotide sequence: TGCAGTGGGCTGGGACAGGGCAATCAGCCCCAGCATTTT. Amino acids: CSGLGQGNQPQHF.

This clonotype was seen a handful of times. The rearrangement links TRBV20-1 to TRBJ1-5; D is undetermined. This CDR3 region has 14 residues. V gave up 0 bases and J gave up 8 bases, with 14 bases separating them. Germline V gene data show CDR1 as DFQATT and CDR2 as SNEGSKA (reference sequence). The CDR3 DNA reads TGCAGTGCTAGAGATCCCGCCAATACTGAGCCCCAGCATTTT. It is translated as CSARDPANTEPQHF.

This clonotype was found a few times. The chain uses TRBV12-3 or TRBV12-4 and TRBJ2-7; D unclear. There are 13 residues in the CDR3. Trimming took 3 bases from V and 4 from J, leaving 10 bases between them. The CDR3 here is CASSFSSQYEQYF. The CDR3 bases are TGTGCCAGCAGTTTTTCCAGCCAGTACGAGCAGTACTTC.

The table lists this clonotype with a few counts. This sequence joins TRBV9 and TRBJ2-7; 7 bases match TRBD1. Germline V CDR1 and CDR2: SGDLS, YYNGEE. There are 14 residues in the CDR3. With 0 bases clipped from V and 4 bases from J, the junction kept 4 bases outside the gene matches. The DNA of the CDR3 is TGTGCCAGCAGCGTAGGTCGGACAGGTTACGAGCAGTACTTC. Amino acids: CASSVGRTGYEQYF.

The chain recombines TRBV18 with TRBJ2-2; 7 positions match TRBD1. V shed 3 bases and J 4 bases; nucleotides not matched to a gene: 8. This CDR3 comprises 16 residues. Germline loops: CDR1 KGHSH, CDR2 LQKENI. The CDR3 bases are TGTGCCAGCTCACCGAGAGTGGCAGGGGGCACCGGGGAGCTGTTTTTT. Its protein is CASSPRVAGGTGELFF.

The V and J genes are TRBV20-1 and TRBJ1-6; 7 bases match TRBD1. The V gene end was trimmed by 2 bases and the J gene end by 7 bases; junction bases not matched to a gene: 8. Germline V lookup: CDR1 DFQATT, CDR2 SNEGSKA (reference sequence). The CDR3 spans 15 residues. The CDR3 bases are TGCAGTGCTAGATCAGGGGGACAGCTAAATTCACCCCTCCACTTT. Its translation: CSARSGGQLNSPLHF.

This rearrangement joins TRBV6-2 or TRBV6-3 to TRBJ2-7; D tentatively reads TRBD1 or TRBD2 (5 bases each). Trimming pared 6 bases from V and 6 bases from J, leaving 21 bases between. The CDR3 runs 15 residues. Germline V gene sequence: CDR1 MNHEY, CDR2 SVGEGT. The chain's CDR3 is CASRNLGTRGAEQYF. CDR3 nucleotides: TGTGCCAGCAGGAACCTGGGGACCCGGGGCGCCGAGCAGTACTTC.

This clonotype showed up many times. DNA for the CDR3: TGCAGTGCTCTTAGAGGACAGGGCCTTAGCTCCTACGAGCAGTACTTC. Its protein is CSALRGQGLSSYEQYF. This sequence joins TRBV20-1 and TRBJ2-7, with 8 bases identical to TRBD1. This CDR3 has 16 amino acids. Germline CDR1 and CDR2: DFQATT and SNEGSKA (reference sequence). J lost 0 bases, V lost 5 bases, and 12 bases had no gene match.

This clonotype was observed a few times. This sequence joins TRBV20-1 and TRBJ1-1; 10 bases agree with TRBD1. The V and J ends lost 6 bases and 4 bases, in that order; junction bases with no gene match: 8. CDR1 and CDR2 (germline): DFQATT, SNEGSKA (reference sequence). The CDR3 has 14 amino acids. The CDR3 sequence: CSASVRTGGTEAFF. CDR3 bases: TGCAGTGCAAGTGTCAGGACAGGGGGCACTGAAGCTTTCTTT.

The chain uses TRBV18 and TRBJ2-1; D call uncertain. This CDR3 contains 12 residues. Trimming shortened V by 3 bases and J by 5 bases, and 5 bases separated the two germline ends. CDR1 and CDR2 from the germline V gene are KGHSH and LQKENI. The CDR3 spells CASSPQDNEQFF. CDR3 coding DNA: TGTGCCAGCTCACCGCAGGACAATGAGCAGTTCTTC. Using reference TRBV18 and TRBJ2-1 for the parts outside the CDR3, the full variable domain is NAGVMQNPRHLVRRRGQEARLRCSPMKGHSHVYWYRQLPEEGLKFMVYLQKENIIDESGMPKERFSAEFPKEGPSILRIQQVVRGDSAAYFCASSPQDNEQFFGPGTRLTVL.

The V and J genes are TRBV28 and TRBJ1-5; D not resolved. The germline CDR1 and CDR2 sequences are MDHEN and SYDVKM. The CDR3 is made up of 16 amino acids. V gave up 5 bases and J gave up 3 bases, with 17 bases separating them. In DNA, the CDR3 is TGTGCCAGCAGTCCCCCGGGCCTATGGGACAATCAGCCCCAGCATTTT. Protein product: CASSPPGLWDNQPQHF.

This clonotype was seen only a few times. The chain recombines TRBV7-2 with TRBJ2-1; D is unresolved. V gave up 8 bases and J gave up 4 bases, with 9 bases separating them. The CDR3 sequence is 12 residues long. Germline lookup yields CDR1 SGHTA and CDR2 FQGNSA. The chain's CDR3 is CASCGEYNEQFF. The CDR3 DNA reads TGTGCCAGCTGCGGTGAATACAATGAGCAGTTCTTC. The full variable domain, with the rest looked up from reference TRBV7-2 and TRBJ2-1, is GAGVSQSPSNKVTEKGKDVELRCDPISGHTALYWYRQSLGQGLEFLIYFQGNSAPDKSGLPSDRFSAERTGGSVSTLTIQRTQQEDSAVYLCASCGEYNEQFFGPGTRLTVL.

V and J are TRBV13 and TRBJ2-2; D may match TRBD1 or TRBD2 (5 bases each). Germline CDR1 PRHDT, CDR2 FYEKMQ (reference sequence). This CDR3 has 15 residues. V lost 1 base and J lost 4, with 10 bases in between. The CDR3 region has the DNA TGTGCCAGCAGCTTAGAAGGGACGCCCACCGGGGAGCTGTTTTTT. Translated: CASSLEGTPTGELFF.

This clonotype appeared a few times. The chain uses TRBV18 and TRBJ2-3, with 8 bases that match TRBD2. The CDR3 covers 17 residues. Trimming removed 0 bases from V and 1 base from J; junction bases left unmatched: 6. Germline V CDR1 and CDR2: KGHSH, LQKENI. The CDR3 protein is CASSPPKGGGRTDTQYF. In DNA form, the CDR3 reads TGTGCCAGCTCACCACCGAAGGGCGGGGGGCGCACAGATACGCAGTATTTT.

The chain uses TRBV7-9 and TRBJ2-1, with 7 bases aligning to TRBD2. Germline-derived CDR1 and CDR2 are SEHNR and FQNEAQ (reference sequence). Unmatched junction bases numbered 9, after V lost 5 bases and J lost 8 bases. The CDR3 sequence is 14 residues long. CDR3 protein: CASSPSSGRDEQFF. DNA for the CDR3: TGTGCCAGCAGCCCCAGCTCAGGGAGGGATGAGCAGTTCTTC.

At least ten counts were recorded for this clonotype. The chain combines TRBV5-1 with TRBJ2-7, with no clear D. V was shortened by 2 bases and J by 5 bases, with 8 bases between the two germline ends. Germline V gene sequence: CDR1 SGHRS, CDR2 YFSETQ. This CDR3 is 12 amino acids long. CDR3 nucleotide sequence: TGCGCCAGCAGCTTTGCAGAAAACGAGCAGTACTTC. Translated, it gives CASSFAENEQYF.

This clonotype was detected a few times. The CDR3 DNA reads as TGTGCCAGTAGTATGAAGGGGACAGGGGAGAGTGGCTACACCTTC. Translation: CASSMKGTGESGYTF. V and J are TRBV19 and TRBJ1-2; 10 nucleotides match TRBD1. V shed 3 bases, J shed 7 bases, and the junction held 8 bases outside the gene matches. The CDR3 runs to 15 residues. Germline assignment: CDR1 LNHDA and CDR2 SQIVND (reference sequence).

This clonotype came up many times. The chain recombines TRBV12-3 or TRBV12-4 with TRBJ2-1, with 7 bases aligning to TRBD2. This CDR3 contains 16 residues. Germline trimming cut 6 bases from V and 3 bases from J; bases unmatched to any gene: 11. The DNA of the CDR3 is TGTGCCAGCAGCCCTGGGGGGGGGATCGGCTACAATGAGCAGTTCTTC. Its protein is CASSPGGGIGYNEQFF.

The sample holds many counts of this clonotype. The V call is TRBV12-3 or TRBV12-4, the J call TRBJ1-2, with a tentative D call TRBD1 (5 bases). Trimming stripped 2 bases from V and 7 bases from J, with 14 bases between. The CDR3 has 14 residues. As DNA, the CDR3 is TGTGCCAGCAGTTTAATCCAGGGAGAGGCTGGCTACACCTTC. Translation gives CASSLIQGEAGYTF.

This rearrangement joins TRBV3-1 to TRBJ1-2, with D possibly being TRBD1 (5 bases). V lost 2 bases, J lost 8 bases, and 12 bases lay in between. The V gene's germline CDR1 is LGHDT and CDR2 YNNKEL (reference sequence). This CDR3 spans 13 amino acids. CDR3 nucleotide sequence: TGTGCCAGCAGCCAATCTCCAGAGGGGGGCTACACCTTC. Its protein product is CASSQSPEGGYTF.

A few counts support this clonotype. The chain uses TRBV7-3 and TRBJ1-1; 8 positions agree with TRBD1. The length of the CDR3 is 16 residues. The V gene end was trimmed by 5 bases and the J gene end by 1 base; junction bases not matched to a gene: 9. Germline assignment: CDR1 SGHTA and CDR2 FQGTGA. This CDR3 is CASSQGAGRQNTEAFF. The CDR3 region has the DNA TGTGCCAGCAGCCAGGGGGCAGGGAGACAGAACACTGAAGCTTTCTTT. Together with reference TRBV7-3 and TRBJ1-1, the CDR3 gives the full variable domain: GAGVSQTPSNKVTEKGKYVELRCDPISGHTALYWYRQSLGQGPEFLIYFQGTGAADDSGLPNDRFFAVRPEGSVSTLKIQRTERGDSAVYLCASSQGAGRQNTEAFFGQGTRLTVV.

The table lists this clonotype with a few counts. The chain couples TRBV10-3 to TRBJ1-5, with a possible D match to TRBD1 (6 bases). This CDR3 has 14 amino acids. Germline CDR1 reads ENHRY; CDR2 reads SYGVKD. Trimming left V 8 bases short and J 6 bases short, with 17 bases between. This chain's CDR3 is CAIGGGALGQPQHF. The DNA for the CDR3 is TGTGCCATCGGGGGGGGGGCCCTTGGTCAGCCCCAGCATTTT.

This clonotype appeared a few times. The chain employs TRBV12-3 or TRBV12-4 and TRBJ2-1, with 10 bases lining up with TRBD2. Unmatched junction bases numbered 7, after V lost 6 bases and J lost 5 bases. The CDR3 sequence is 15 residues long. The CDR3 here is CASRASGRVDNEQFF. The CDR3 DNA is TGTGCCAGCAGAGCCAGCGGGAGGGTAGACAATGAGCAGTTCTTC.